In this sample, the clone carrying this TCR beta chain turned up a few times. Antigen unknown. The sample's treatment: randomized to nivolumab then ipilimumab (arm A) or the reverse (arm B). This entry comes from a study of sequential checkpoint blockade in melanoma. Study overall: Arm A got nivolumab then ipilimumab; arm B the reverse, 1:1.

TCRdb's copy holds only in-frame clones and misses some; the assay was immunoSEQ multiplex PCR. The data contain fewer than 8,000 clones, about a quarter of them singletons. Study findings and constraints: Pretreatment TIL clonality tracked with response in the nivolumab-first arm.

Germline V gives CDR1 SGDLS, CDR2 YYNGEE. This CDR3 is 15 amino acids long. V gave up 3 bases and J gave up 4 bases, with 16 bases separating them. Sequencing used tumor tissue (inferred from file names), obtained from a patient given nivolumab and ipilimumab in sequence. The TCR originated in a human donor with melanoma. The rearrangement links TRBV9 to TRBJ1-2; D is ambiguous. CDR3 in amino acids: CASSAYEGMSYGYTF. The CDR3 bases are TGTGCCAGCAGCGCCTATGAGGGCATGAGCTATGGCTACACCTTC. Full variable domain (missing parts from reference TRBV9 and TRBJ1-2): DSGVTQTPKHLITATGQRVTLRCSPRSGDLSVYWYQQSLDQGLQFLIQYYNGEERAKGNILERFSAQQFPDLHSELNLSSLELGDSALYFCASSAYEGMSYGYTFGSGTRLTVV.